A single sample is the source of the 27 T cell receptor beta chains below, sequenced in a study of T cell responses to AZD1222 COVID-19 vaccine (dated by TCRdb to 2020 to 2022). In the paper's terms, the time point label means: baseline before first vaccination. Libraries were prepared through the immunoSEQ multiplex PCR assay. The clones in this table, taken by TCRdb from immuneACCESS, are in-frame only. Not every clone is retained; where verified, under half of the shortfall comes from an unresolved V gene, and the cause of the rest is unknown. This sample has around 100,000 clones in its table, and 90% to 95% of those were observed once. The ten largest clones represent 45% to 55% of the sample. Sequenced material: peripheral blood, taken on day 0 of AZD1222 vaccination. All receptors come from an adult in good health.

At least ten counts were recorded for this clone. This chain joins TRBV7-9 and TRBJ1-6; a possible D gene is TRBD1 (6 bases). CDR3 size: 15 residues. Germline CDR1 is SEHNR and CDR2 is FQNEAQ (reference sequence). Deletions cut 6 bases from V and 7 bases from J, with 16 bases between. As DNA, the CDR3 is TGTGCCAGCAGGGTGGCAGGGGATGGGAATTCACCCCTCCACTTT. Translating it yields CASRVAGDGNSPLHF.

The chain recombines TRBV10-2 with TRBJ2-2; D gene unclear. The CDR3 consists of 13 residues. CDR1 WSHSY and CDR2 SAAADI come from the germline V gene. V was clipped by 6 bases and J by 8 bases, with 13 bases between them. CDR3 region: CASSSSPGGELFF. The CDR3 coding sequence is TGCGCCAGCAGCTCTTCTCCTGGGGGGGAGCTGTTTTTT.

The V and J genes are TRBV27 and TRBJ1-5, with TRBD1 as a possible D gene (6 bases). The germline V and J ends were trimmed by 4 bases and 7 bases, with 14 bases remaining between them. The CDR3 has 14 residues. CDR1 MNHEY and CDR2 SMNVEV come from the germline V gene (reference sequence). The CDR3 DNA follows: TGTGCCAGCAGTTCACAGGGATTAGGCCAGCCCCAGCATTTT. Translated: CASSSQGLGQPQHF.

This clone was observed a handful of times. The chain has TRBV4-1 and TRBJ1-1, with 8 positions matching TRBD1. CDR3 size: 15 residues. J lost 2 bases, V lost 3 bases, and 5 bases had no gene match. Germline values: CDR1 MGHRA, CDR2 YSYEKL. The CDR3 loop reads CASSQAGTGNTEAFF. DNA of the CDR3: TGCGCCAGCAGCCAGGCCGGGACAGGCAACACTGAAGCTTTCTTT.

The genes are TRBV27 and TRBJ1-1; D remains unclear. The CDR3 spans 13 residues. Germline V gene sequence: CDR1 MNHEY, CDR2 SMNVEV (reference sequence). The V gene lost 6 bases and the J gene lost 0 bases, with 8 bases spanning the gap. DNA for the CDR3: TGTGCCAGCAGCCCGACATTGAACACTGAAGCTTTCTTT. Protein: CASSPTLNTEAFF.

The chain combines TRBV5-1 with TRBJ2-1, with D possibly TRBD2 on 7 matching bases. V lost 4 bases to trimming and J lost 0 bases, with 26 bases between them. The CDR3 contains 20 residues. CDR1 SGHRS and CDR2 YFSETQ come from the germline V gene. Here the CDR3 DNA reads TGCGCCAGCAGCCCCAAGGGGGGGCGCGGTCCCTCGAGCTCCTACAATGAGCAGTTCTTC. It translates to CASSPKGGRGPSSSYNEQFF.

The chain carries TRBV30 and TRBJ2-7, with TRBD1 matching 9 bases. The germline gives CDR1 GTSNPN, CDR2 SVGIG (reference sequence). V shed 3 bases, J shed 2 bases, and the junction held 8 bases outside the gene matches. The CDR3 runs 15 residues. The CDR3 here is CAWRPRDRAPYEQYF. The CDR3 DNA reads TGTGCCTGGAGGCCACGGGACAGGGCCCCCTACGAGCAGTACTTC.

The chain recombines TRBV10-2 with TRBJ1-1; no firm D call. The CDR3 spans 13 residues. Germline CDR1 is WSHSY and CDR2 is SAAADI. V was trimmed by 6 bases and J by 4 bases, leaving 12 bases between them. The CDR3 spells CASRFGVSTEAFF. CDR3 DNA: TGCGCCAGCAGGTTCGGCGTGAGCACTGAAGCTTTCTTT.

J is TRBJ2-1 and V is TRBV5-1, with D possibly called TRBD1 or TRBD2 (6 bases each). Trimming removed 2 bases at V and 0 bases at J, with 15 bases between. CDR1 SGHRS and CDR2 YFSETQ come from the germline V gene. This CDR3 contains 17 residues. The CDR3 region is CASSLGFGGLSYNEQFF. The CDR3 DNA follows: TGCGCCAGCAGCTTAGGGTTCGGGGGCCTCTCCTACAATGAGCAGTTCTTC.

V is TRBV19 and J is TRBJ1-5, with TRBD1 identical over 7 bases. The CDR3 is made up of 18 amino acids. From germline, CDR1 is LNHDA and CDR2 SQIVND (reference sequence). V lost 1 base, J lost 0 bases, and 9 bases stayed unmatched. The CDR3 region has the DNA TGTGCCAGTAGTATAGCCCCGATACAGGGGTATAGCAATCAGCCCCAGCATTTT. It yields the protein CASSIAPIQGYSNQPQHF.

CDR3 amino acids: CASSLGRTTNEKLFF. DNA of the CDR3: TGTGCCAGCAGCTTAGGCAGAACAACTAATGAAAAACTGTTTTTT. The gene calls are TRBV7-2 and TRBJ1-4, with unresolved D. Germline V gene lookup returns CDR1 SGHTA and CDR2 FQGNSA. The CDR3 is 15 residues long. V dropped 1 base and J dropped 0 bases, with 6 bases sitting between them.

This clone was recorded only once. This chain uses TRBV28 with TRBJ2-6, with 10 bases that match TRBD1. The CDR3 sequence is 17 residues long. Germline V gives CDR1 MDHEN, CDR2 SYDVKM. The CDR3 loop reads CVTLGRTGGVGANVLTF. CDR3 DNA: TGTGTGACCTTGGGTCGGACAGGGGGAGTGGGGGCCAACGTCCTGACTTTC.

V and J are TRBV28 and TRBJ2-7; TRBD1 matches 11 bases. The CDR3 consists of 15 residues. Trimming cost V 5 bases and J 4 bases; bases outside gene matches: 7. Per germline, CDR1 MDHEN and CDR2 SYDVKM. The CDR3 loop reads CASSPRTGGSYEQYF. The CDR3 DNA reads TGTGCCAGCAGTCCGCGGACAGGGGGCTCGTACGAGCAGTACTTC.

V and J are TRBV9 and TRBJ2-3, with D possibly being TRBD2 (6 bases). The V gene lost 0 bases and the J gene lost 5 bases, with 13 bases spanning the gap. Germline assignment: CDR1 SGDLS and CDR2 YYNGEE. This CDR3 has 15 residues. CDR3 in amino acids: CASSVEGSGQDTQYF. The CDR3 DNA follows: TGTGCCAGCAGCGTAGAAGGTAGCGGCCAAGATACGCAGTATTTT.

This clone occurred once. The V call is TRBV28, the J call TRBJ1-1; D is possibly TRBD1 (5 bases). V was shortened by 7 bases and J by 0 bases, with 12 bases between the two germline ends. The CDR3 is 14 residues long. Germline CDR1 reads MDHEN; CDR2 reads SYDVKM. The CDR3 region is CASTAGYVNTEAFF. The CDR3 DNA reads TGTGCCAGCACCGCAGGGTACGTGAACACTGAAGCTTTCTTT.

The CDR3 DNA follows: TGTGCCAGCAGGCCAGGACTAGCGGGCCGGCTGCCAGATACGCAGTATTTT. Its translation is CASRPGLAGRLPDTQYF. The chain has TRBV28 and TRBJ2-3; 11 bases are shared with TRBD2. V shed 6 bases and J 4 bases; nucleotides not matched to a gene: 12. Germline V gene sequence: CDR1 MDHEN, CDR2 SYDVKM. The CDR3 runs to 17 residues.

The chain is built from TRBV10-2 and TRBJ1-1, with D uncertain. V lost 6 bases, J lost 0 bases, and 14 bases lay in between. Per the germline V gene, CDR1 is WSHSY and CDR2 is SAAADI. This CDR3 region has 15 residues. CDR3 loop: CASRGGLALNTEAFF. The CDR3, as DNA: TGCGCCAGCAGGGGAGGTTTGGCCCTGAACACTGAAGCTTTCTTT.

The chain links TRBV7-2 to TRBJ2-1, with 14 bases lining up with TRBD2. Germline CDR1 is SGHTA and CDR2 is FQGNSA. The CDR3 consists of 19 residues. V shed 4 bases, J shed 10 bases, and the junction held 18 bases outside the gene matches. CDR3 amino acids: CASSSGLAGGLKRGPEQFF. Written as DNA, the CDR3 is TGTGCCAGCAGCTCCGGACTAGCGGGAGGTCTTAAGCGGGGTCCGGAGCAGTTCTTC.

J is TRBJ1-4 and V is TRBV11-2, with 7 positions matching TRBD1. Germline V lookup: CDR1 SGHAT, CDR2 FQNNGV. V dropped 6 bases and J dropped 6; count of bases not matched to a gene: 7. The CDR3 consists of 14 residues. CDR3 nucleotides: TGTGCCAGCAGTAACAGGGGAGTAGATGAAAAACTGTTTTTT. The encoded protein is CASSNRGVDEKLFF.

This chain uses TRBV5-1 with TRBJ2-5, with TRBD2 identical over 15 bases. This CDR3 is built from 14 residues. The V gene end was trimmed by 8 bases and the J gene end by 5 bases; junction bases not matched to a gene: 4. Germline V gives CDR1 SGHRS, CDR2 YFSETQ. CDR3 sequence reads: CASGLAGGPETQYF. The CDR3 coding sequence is TGCGCCAGTGGACTAGCGGGAGGGCCGGAGACCCAGTACTTC.

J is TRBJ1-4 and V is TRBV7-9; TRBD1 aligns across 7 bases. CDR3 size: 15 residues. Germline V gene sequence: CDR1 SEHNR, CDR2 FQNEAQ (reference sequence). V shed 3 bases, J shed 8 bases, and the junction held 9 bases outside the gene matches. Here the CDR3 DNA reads TGTGCCAGCAGCTTCTCCCCAGGGGGGGAGGAAAAACTGTTTTTT. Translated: CASSFSPGGEEKLFF.

The CDR3 sequence: CASSYSTAGGSYGYTF. The DNA for the CDR3 is TGTGCCAGCAGTTACTCGACGGCGGGAGGGAGCTATGGCTACACCTTC. The chain recombines TRBV6-6 with TRBJ1-2; no clear D. The V and J ends lost 0 bases and 4 bases respectively, with 15 bases between them. Germline V gene data show CDR1 as MNHNY and CDR2 as SVGAGI (reference sequence). The CDR3 is 16 residues long.

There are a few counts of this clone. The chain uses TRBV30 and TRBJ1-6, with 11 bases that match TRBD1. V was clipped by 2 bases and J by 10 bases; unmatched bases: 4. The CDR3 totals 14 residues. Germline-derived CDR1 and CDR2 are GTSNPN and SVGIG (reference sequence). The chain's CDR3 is CAWSTGDRGSPLHF. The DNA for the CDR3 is TGTGCCTGGAGTACCGGGGACAGGGGGTCACCCCTCCACTTT.

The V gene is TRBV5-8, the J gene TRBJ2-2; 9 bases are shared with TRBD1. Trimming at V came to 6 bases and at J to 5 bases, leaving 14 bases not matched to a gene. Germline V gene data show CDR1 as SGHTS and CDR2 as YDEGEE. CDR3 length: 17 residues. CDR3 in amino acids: CASNLGQGIGLTGELFF. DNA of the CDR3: TGTGCCAGCAATCTGGGACAGGGTATCGGGTTGACCGGGGAGCTGTTTTTT.

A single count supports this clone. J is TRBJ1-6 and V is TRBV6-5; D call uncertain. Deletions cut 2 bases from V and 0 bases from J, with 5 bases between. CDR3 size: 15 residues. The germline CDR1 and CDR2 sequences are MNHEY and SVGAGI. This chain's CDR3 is CASSYESSYNSPLHF. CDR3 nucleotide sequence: TGTGCCAGCAGTTACGAGAGCTCCTATAATTCACCCCTCCACTTT.

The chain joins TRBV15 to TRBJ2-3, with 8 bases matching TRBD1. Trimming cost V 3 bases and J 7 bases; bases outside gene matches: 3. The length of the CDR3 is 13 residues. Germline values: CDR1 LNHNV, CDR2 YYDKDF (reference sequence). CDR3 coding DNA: TGTGCCACCAGCAGGGACAGGGCTAATACGCAGTATTTT. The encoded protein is CATSRDRANTQYF.

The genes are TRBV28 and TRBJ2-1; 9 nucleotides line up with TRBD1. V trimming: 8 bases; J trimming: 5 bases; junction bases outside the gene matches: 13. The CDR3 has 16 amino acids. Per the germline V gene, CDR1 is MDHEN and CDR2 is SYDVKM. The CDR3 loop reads CASAPIGTGIHNEQFF. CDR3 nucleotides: TGTGCCAGCGCCCCCATAGGGACAGGGATTCACAATGAGCAGTTCTTC.